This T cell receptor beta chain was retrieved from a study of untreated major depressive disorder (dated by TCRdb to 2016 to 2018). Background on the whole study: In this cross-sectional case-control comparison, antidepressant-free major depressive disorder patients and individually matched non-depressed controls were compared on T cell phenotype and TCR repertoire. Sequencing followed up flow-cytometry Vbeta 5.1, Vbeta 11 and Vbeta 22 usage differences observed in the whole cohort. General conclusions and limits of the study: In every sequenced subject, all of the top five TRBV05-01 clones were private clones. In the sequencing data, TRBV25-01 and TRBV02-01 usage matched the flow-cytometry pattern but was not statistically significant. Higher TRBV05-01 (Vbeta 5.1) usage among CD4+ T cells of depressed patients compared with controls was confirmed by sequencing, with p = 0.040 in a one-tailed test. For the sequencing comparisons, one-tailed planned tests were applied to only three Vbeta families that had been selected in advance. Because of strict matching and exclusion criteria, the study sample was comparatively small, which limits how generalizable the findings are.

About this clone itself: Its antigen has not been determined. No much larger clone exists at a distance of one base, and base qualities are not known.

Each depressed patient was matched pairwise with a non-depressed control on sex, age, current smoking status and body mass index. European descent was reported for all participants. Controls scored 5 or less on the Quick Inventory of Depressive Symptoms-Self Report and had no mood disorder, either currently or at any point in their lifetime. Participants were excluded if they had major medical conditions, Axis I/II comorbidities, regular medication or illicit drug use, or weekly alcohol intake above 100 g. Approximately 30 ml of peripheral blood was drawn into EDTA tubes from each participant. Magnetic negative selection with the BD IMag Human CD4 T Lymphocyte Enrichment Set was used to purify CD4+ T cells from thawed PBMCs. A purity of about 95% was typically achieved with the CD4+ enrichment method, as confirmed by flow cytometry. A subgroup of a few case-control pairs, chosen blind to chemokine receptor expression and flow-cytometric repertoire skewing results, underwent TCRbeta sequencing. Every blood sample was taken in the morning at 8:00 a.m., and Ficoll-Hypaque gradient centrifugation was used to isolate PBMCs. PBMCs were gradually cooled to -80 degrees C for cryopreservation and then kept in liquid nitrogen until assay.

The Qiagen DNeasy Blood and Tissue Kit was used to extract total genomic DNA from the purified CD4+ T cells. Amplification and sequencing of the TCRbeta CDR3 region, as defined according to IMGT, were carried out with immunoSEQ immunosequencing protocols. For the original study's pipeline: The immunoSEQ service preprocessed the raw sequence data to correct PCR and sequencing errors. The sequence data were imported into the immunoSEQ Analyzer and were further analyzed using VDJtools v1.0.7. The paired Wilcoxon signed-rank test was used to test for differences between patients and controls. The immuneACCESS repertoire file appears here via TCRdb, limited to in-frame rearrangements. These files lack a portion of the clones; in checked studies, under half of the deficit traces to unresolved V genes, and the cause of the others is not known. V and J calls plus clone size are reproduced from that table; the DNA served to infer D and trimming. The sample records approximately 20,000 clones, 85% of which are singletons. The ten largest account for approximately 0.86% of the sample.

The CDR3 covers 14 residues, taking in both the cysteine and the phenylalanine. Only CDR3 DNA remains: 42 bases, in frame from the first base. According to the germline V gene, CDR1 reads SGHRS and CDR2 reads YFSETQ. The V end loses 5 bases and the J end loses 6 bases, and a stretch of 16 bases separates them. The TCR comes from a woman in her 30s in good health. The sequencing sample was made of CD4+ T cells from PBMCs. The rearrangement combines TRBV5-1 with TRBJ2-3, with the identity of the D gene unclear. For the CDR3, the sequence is CASRTFPSPDTQYF. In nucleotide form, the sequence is TGCGCCAGCAGGACGTTCCCCTCCCCCGATACGCAGTATTTT.